Below, 28 T cell receptor beta chains from the same sample are listed, as sequenced in a study of T cell changes during pregnancy in multiple sclerosis. The method was immunoSEQ multiplex PCR; TCRdb's version includes in-frame clones alone and lacks a portion of them. The sample lists around 81,000 clones, over 85% occurring once. Material: peripheral blood, obtained after pregnancy. These receptors were collected from a female donor in good health, enrolled as a control in a pregnancy study.

This clone was seen once. The chain has TRBV7-3 and TRBJ2-2; 9 positions match TRBD1. Germline CDR1 is SGHTA and CDR2 is FQGTGA. The length of the CDR3 is 16 residues. V lost 5 bases and J lost 5; bases outside the gene matches: 9. CDR3 in amino acids: CASSRPGQGGTGELFF. The CDR3 nucleotides are TGTGCCAGCAGCCGCCCGGGACAGGGAGGAACCGGGGAGCTGTTTTTT.

This clone was counted between two and nine times. V usage is TRBV2 and J usage is TRBJ2-2; maybe TRBD1 (5 bases). Germline loops: CDR1 SNHLY, CDR2 FYNNEI. The ends were cut back, 7 bases at V and 7 bases at J, with 13 bases in the middle. CDR3 length: 13 amino acids. CDR3 DNA: TGTGCCAGCAACTCGGACATTGGCGGGGAGCTGTTTTTT. It yields the protein CASNSDIGGELFF.

The genes are TRBV4-2 and TRBJ1-1; no clear D gene. This CDR3 spans 17 amino acids. V was pared by 1 base and J by 1 base, with 16 bases between. Germline assignment: CDR1 LGHNA and CDR2 YNFKEQ. As DNA, the CDR3 is TGTGCCAGCAGCCAAGGGCCCGGGCCGCGGGGGAACACTGAAGCTTTCTTT. It yields the protein CASSQGPGPRGNTEAFF.

The gene calls are TRBV7-8 and TRBJ1-2, with TRBD1 matching 10 bases. Germline V gene lookup returns CDR1 SGHVS and CDR2 FQNEAQ. V lost 5 bases to trimming and J lost 8 bases; unmatched junction nucleotides: 8. The CDR3 is 14 amino acids. Here the CDR3 reads CASSHRDRGRGYTF. CDR3 coding DNA: TGTGCCAGCAGCCACCGGGACAGGGGACGGGGCTACACCTTC.

The J gene is TRBJ2-2, the V gene TRBV6-5, with TRBD1 matching 7 bases. The CDR3 contains 15 residues. Germline CDR1 and CDR2: MNHEY and SVGAGI. V trimming: 2 bases; J trimming: 4 bases; junction bases outside the gene matches: 4. The CDR3 loop is CASSYRGLGTGELFF. The CDR3 nucleotides are TGTGCCAGCAGTTACAGGGGGCTAGGCACCGGGGAGCTGTTTTTT.

The chain uses TRBV19 and TRBJ1-1, with 7 bases that match TRBD1. The length of the CDR3 is 12 residues. The trim removed 7 bases at V and 7 bases at J, leaving 6 bases unmatched. Germline CDR1 reads LNHDA; CDR2 reads SQIVND (reference sequence). CDR3 sequence (DNA): TGTGCCAGTAAGGAGGGGGCGATTGAAGCTTTCTTT. It encodes CASKEGAIEAFF.

This clone was seen a handful of times. The chain is built from TRBV27 and TRBJ1-1; 8 bases are shared with TRBD1. The germline V gene encodes CDR1 MNHEY and CDR2 SMNVEV (reference sequence). V shed 7 bases and J 4 bases; nucleotides not matched to a gene: 11. The CDR3 covers 15 residues. Here the CDR3 reads CASTHTRQGATEAFF. The CDR3 coding sequence is TGTGCCAGCACCCACACCCGTCAGGGGGCCACTGAAGCTTTCTTT.

The chain joins TRBV2 to TRBJ2-3; the D gene is possibly TRBD2 (7 bases). The CDR3 runs to 17 residues. Between the trimmed V and J ends, which lost 7 bases and 0 bases, there was a span of 20 bases. The V gene's germline CDR1 is SNHLY and CDR2 FYNNEI. CDR3 residues: CASTTTRGGASTDTQYF. As DNA, the CDR3 is TGTGCCAGCACAACTACAAGGGGGGGAGCTAGCACAGATACGCAGTATTTT.

This clone was recorded only once. In DNA form, the CDR3 reads TGTGCCAGCAGCCACTTTGAGGTCATGGATACGCAGTATTTT. It yields the protein CASSHFEVMDTQYF. The chain couples TRBV5-5 to TRBJ2-3; no firm D call. The CDR3 runs 14 residues. Germline assignment: CDR1 SGHKS and CDR2 YYEKEE (reference sequence). The V end was cut by 4 bases, the J end by 6 bases, with 15 bases between.

The chain links TRBV6-4 to TRBJ2-6; 11 bases agree with TRBD1. V trimming: 4 bases; J trimming: 2 bases; junction bases outside the gene matches: 1. The CDR3 has 16 amino acids. CDR1 is MRHNA and CDR2 is SNTAGT in the germline V gene. The CDR3 DNA reads as TGTGCCAGCAGTGGGACAGGGGGCGCTGGGGCCAACGTCCTGACTTTC. Translated, it gives CASSGTGGAGANVLTF.

A single count supports this clone. This rearrangement joins TRBV7-2 to TRBJ2-1; 9 bases are shared with TRBD2. Germline V gives CDR1 SGHTA, CDR2 FQGNSA. The trim removed 1 base at V and 7 bases at J, leaving 11 bases unmatched. This CDR3 is 17 amino acids long. The CDR3 sequence: CASSLVRFGLAPNEQFF. In DNA, the CDR3 is TGTGCCAGCAGCTTAGTCCGATTTGGACTAGCGCCAAATGAGCAGTTCTTC.

This chain joins TRBV28 and TRBJ2-1, with 10 bases fitting TRBD2. CDR3 length: 14 amino acids. V shed 3 bases and J 9 bases; nucleotides not matched to a gene: 5. Germline V CDR1 and CDR2: MDHEN, SYDVKM. The CDR3 loop is CASSFVSGRAEQFF. The DNA for the CDR3 is TGTGCCAGCAGTTTTGTAAGCGGGAGGGCTGAGCAGTTCTTC.

This clone showed up just a few times. The chain carries TRBV11-2 and TRBJ2-7, with 7 bases identical to TRBD1. This CDR3 has 15 amino acids. Per germline, CDR1 SGHAT and CDR2 FQNNGV. V lost 2 bases and J lost 2; bases outside the gene matches: 6. In DNA, the CDR3 is TGTGCCAGCAGCTTAAGACAGGGTTCCCCCTACGAGCAGTACTTC. This encodes CASSLRQGSPYEQYF.

The V and J genes are TRBV4-1 and TRBJ2-1, with 11 bases matching TRBD2. Germline V CDR1 and CDR2: MGHRA, YSYEKL. The CDR3 covers 16 residues. V dropped 5 bases and J dropped 3; count of bases not matched to a gene: 6. The CDR3 DNA reads as TGCGCCAGCAGCTCATATCTAGCGGGAGGCTACAATGAGCAGTTCTTC. Its protein product is CASSSYLAGGYNEQFF.

The rearrangement links TRBV19 to TRBJ1-5; 9 bases line up with TRBD1. Germline assignment: CDR1 LNHDA and CDR2 SQIVND (reference sequence). J was trimmed by 3 bases and V by 0 bases; bases with no gene match: 15. The CDR3 has 20 residues. The CDR3 DNA sequence: TGTGCCAGTAGTATAGATCTATTCCCTACAGGGGGCGGTTTCAATCAGCCCCAGCATTTT. Protein product: CASSIDLFPTGGGFNQPQHF.

The V and J genes are TRBV28 and TRBJ1-2, with D possibly being TRBD1 (6 bases). V lost 7 bases and J lost 6, with 15 bases in between. The CDR3 is made up of 13 amino acids. CDR1 is MDHEN and CDR2 is SYDVKM in the germline V gene. The CDR3 loop reads CASTLGGGNGYTF. In DNA, the CDR3 is TGTGCCAGCACCCTAGGGGGAGGGAATGGCTACACCTTC.

The gene calls are TRBV5-1 and TRBJ2-7; D unclear. The CDR3 spans 13 residues. V shed 1 base and J shed 3 bases, with 8 bases lying between them. The germline V gene encodes CDR1 SGHRS and CDR2 YFSETQ. The CDR3 reads CASSLSSNYEQYF. The CDR3 DNA reads as TGCGCCAGCAGCTTGTCCAGTAACTACGAGCAGTACTTC. Looking up the rest from reference TRBV5-1 and TRBJ2-7 gives the full variable domain: KAGVTQTPRYLIKTRGQQVTLSCSPISGHRSVSWYQQTPGQGLQFLFEYFSETQRNKGNFPGRFSGRQFSNSRSEMNVSTLELGDSALYLCASSLSSNYEQYFGPGTRLTVT.

V usage is TRBV28 and J usage is TRBJ2-7, with D perhaps matching TRBD2 (6 bases). CDR3 length: 15 residues. The V end was cut by 3 bases, the J end by 3 bases, with 15 bases between. Germline V gives CDR1 MDHEN, CDR2 SYDVKM. CDR3 coding DNA: TGTGCCAGCAGTTTCTATCGCGGGATCCTCTACGAGCAGTACTTC. This encodes CASSFYRGILYEQYF.

The rearrangement uses TRBV14 and TRBJ2-2; D may be TRBD2 (5 bases). With 4 bases removed from V and 6 bases from J, the gap between germline ends came to 9 bases. This CDR3 is 13 amino acids long. The V gene's germline CDR1 is SGHDN and CDR2 FVKESK. CDR3: CASSRNSAGELFF. The CDR3 DNA is TGTGCCAGCAGCCGCAATAGCGCCGGGGAGCTGTTTTTT.

This clone was recorded only once. This chain connects TRBV4-1 to TRBJ2-5; TRBD2 is a possible D gene (6 bases). V was clipped by 5 bases and J by 2 bases, with 18 bases between them. The V gene's germline CDR1 is MGHRA and CDR2 YSYEKL. This CDR3 comprises 16 residues. CDR3 nucleotide sequence: TGCGCCAGCAGCTCTAACCGGGCGGGGTCACAAGAGACCCAGTACTTC. Its protein is CASSSNRAGSQETQYF.

The chain links TRBV27 to TRBJ2-7; TRBD1 aligns across 7 bases. Germline loops: CDR1 MNHEY, CDR2 SMNVEV (reference sequence). The trim removed 3 bases at V and 5 bases at J, leaving 10 bases unmatched. This CDR3 is built from 15 residues. CDR3 amino acids: CASSFAGGRGNEQYF. CDR3 DNA: TGTGCCAGCAGTTTTGCAGGGGGTAGGGGCAACGAGCAGTACTTC.

CDR3 DNA: TGCGCCAGCAGCTTGGGGGGGGAGCCCCAGCATTTT. It is translated as CASSLGGEPQHF. The chain recombines TRBV5-1 with TRBJ1-5; the D gene is possibly TRBD1 (5 bases). There are 12 residues in the CDR3. The germline V gene has CDR1 SGHRS and CDR2 YFSETQ. With 0 bases removed from V and 8 bases from J, the gap between germline ends came to 6 bases.

This clone was observed a single time. The CDR3 DNA is TGTGCCAGCAGTGACTCGGTGAAGCGGGGGGACACCGGGGAGCTGTTTTTT. The encoded protein is CASSDSVKRGDTGELFF. This chain connects TRBV6-4 to TRBJ2-2; 9 nucleotides agree with TRBD2. Looked up from germline, CDR1 is MRHNA and CDR2 is SNTAGT. CDR3 length: 17 residues. J gave up 3 bases and V 0 bases, and 5 bases lay outside the gene matches.

This clone came up once. V gene TRBV21-1 combines with J gene TRBJ2-3; TRBD1 reflects the table's D call only, with no check against the DNA. TRBV21-1 is marked as a pseudogene. This CDR3 has 18 amino acids. CDR3 loop: CASSKAKGDRGLTDTQYF. The CDR3 DNA reads as TGTGCCAGCAGCAAAGCGAAGGGAGACAGGGGCCTTACAGATACGCAGTATTTT.

The rearrangement links TRBV7-9 to TRBJ1-4; D is unclear. This CDR3 is 14 amino acids long. V was cut by 6 bases and J by 4 bases, with 12 bases left in between. Per germline, CDR1 SEHNR and CDR2 FQNEAQ (reference sequence). The CDR3 DNA reads as TGTGCCAGCAGGCCGGGAGTTAATAATGAAAAACTGTTTTTT. It yields the protein CASRPGVNNEKLFF.

The chain joins TRBV4-1 to TRBJ2-3; 7 bases match TRBD1. The V segment lost 4 bases and the J segment 6 bases; nucleotides outside the gene matches: 10. This CDR3 is 15 amino acids long. In germline, CDR1 is MGHRA, CDR2 YSYEKL. DNA of the CDR3: TGCGCCAGCAGCCCCCGGGACAGCCATCCGGATACGCAGTATTTT. Amino acid sequence: CASSPRDSHPDTQYF.

This clone occurred a few times. The J gene is TRBJ2-1, the V gene TRBV6-4, with 8 nucleotides matching TRBD2. J gave up 0 bases and V 2 bases, and 0 bases lay outside the gene matches. CDR1 MRHNA and CDR2 SNTAGT come from the germline V gene. CDR3 length equals 15 residues. CDR3 nucleotides: TGTGCCAGCAGTGACGGGACTAGCTCCTACAATGAGCAGTTCTTC. Translated: CASSDGTSSYNEQFF.

This sequence joins TRBV6-6 and TRBJ1-5; D is unclear. The CDR3 extends over 14 amino acids. Trimming left V 4 bases short and J 0 bases short, with 7 bases between. Germline V gene lookup returns CDR1 MNHNY and CDR2 SVGAGI (reference sequence). The CDR3 nucleotides are TGTGCCAGCAGTTTACAGATTAGCAATCAGCCCCAGCATTTT. This codes for CASSLQISNQPQHF.